Below, 13 T cell receptor beta chains from the same sample are listed, as sequenced in a study of technical replicates of blood from a few donors. Generated by immunoSEQ multiplex PCR, the TCRdb table keeps only in-frame clones and is missing some. The repertoire holds roughly 72,000 clones, with 85% to 95% as singletons. Sequencing was done on a sample of T cells isolated from PBMCs. Receptors originate from a human donor in good health.

This chain uses TRBV28 with TRBJ2-3; D is ambiguous. The CDR3 consists of 18 residues. CDR1 is MDHEN, CDR2 SYDVKM, per germline. Trimming removed 5 bases at V and 0 bases at J, with 21 bases between. CDR3 DNA: TGTGCCAGCAGTACTTCCCCCCCCCTGGGCAGGAGCACAGATACGCAGTATTTT. Protein: CASSTSPPLGRSTDTQYF.

This clone was seen only once. The V gene is TRBV27, the J gene TRBJ2-1; 8 bases map to TRBD2. This CDR3 is built from 16 residues. Losses at the gene ends were 2 bases for V and 3 bases for J; bases not matched to a gene: 6. Germline V CDR1 and CDR2: MNHEY, SMNVEV (reference sequence). The CDR3 DNA reads as TGTGCCAGCAGTTTACCAAGCGGGAGAATCTACAATGAGCAGTTCTTC. It codes for CASSLPSGRIYNEQFF.

This chain's CDR3 is CASSMVQGETQYF. CDR3 in DNA: TGTGCCAGTAGTATGGTACAGGGAGAGACCCAGTACTTC. The chain links TRBV19 to TRBJ2-5, with TRBD1 as a possible D gene (6 bases). V lost 3 bases and J 4 bases, leaving 9 bases between the germline ends. The length of the CDR3 is 13 residues. CDR1 LNHDA and CDR2 SQIVND come from the germline V gene (reference sequence).

The CDR3 protein is CAWSQTGGAFYGYTF. CDR3 nucleotide sequence: TGTGCCTGGAGTCAAACAGGGGGCGCATTCTATGGCTACACCTTC. This chain uses TRBV30 with TRBJ1-2; 9 nucleotides line up with TRBD1. The CDR3 has 15 amino acids. The trim removed 2 bases at V and 4 bases at J, leaving 8 bases unmatched. Germline V gene sequence: CDR1 GTSNPN, CDR2 SVGIG (reference sequence).

The chain carries TRBV21-1 and TRBJ1-2; the table's TRBD1 call for D was not verified on the DNA. TRBV21-1 is described as a pseudogene. There are 13 residues in the CDR3. The CDR3 reads CASTEYLGGGYTF. The CDR3 DNA is TGTGCCAGCACCGAGTATTTAGGGGGTGGCTACACCTTC.

The chain links TRBV10-3 to TRBJ2-1; 15 bases align to TRBD2. Germline V gene sequence: CDR1 ENHRY, CDR2 SYGVKD. V trimming: 4 bases; J trimming: 8 bases; junction bases outside the gene matches: 9. The CDR3 has 17 amino acids. CDR3 DNA sequence: TGTGCCATCAGTGGATCGGGACTAGCGGGAGGTTTAGATGAGCAGTTCTTC. Translation gives CAISGSGLAGGLDEQFF.

The chain uses TRBV6-7 and TRBJ2-1, with 12 positions matching TRBD2. TRBV6-7 belongs to the ORF category, with a function that is uncertain. The length of the CDR3 is 15 residues. Trimming removed 5 bases from V and 7 bases from J; junction bases left unmatched: 6. The CDR3 region is CASSLTSGRANEQFF. The DNA for the CDR3 is TGTGCCAGCAGTCTGACTAGCGGGAGAGCAAATGAGCAGTTCTTC.

The chain combines TRBV5-1 with TRBJ1-2; D is perhaps TRBD1 (5 bases). V lost 0 bases and J lost 8, with 11 bases in between. The CDR3 is 13 amino acids. From germline, CDR1 is SGHRS and CDR2 YFSETQ. The DNA of the CDR3 is TGCGCCAGCAGCTTGGATGGGGCGGGGGGCTACACCTTC. Translating gives CASSLDGAGGYTF.

The chain employs TRBV9 and TRBJ1-1; 9 nucleotides match TRBD1. This CDR3 is 12 amino acids long. CDR1 SGDLS and CDR2 YYNGEE come from the germline V gene. The junction had 3 bases not matched to a gene; V was cut back by 4 bases and J by 8 bases. In DNA form, the CDR3 reads TGTGCCAGCAGCAAGGGGACAGGGGAAGCTTTCTTT. It codes for CASSKGTGEAFF.

The chain recombines TRBV19 with TRBJ1-2; possible D gene TRBD1, 6 bases. The V gene lost 8 bases and the J gene lost 5 bases, with 15 bases spanning the gap. Germline V gene lookup returns CDR1 LNHDA and CDR2 SQIVND (reference sequence). This CDR3 spans 13 amino acids. The chain's CDR3 is CASLPTGTYGYTF. CDR3 coding DNA: TGTGCCAGTCTGCCAACAGGGACGTATGGCTACACCTTC.

The rearrangement joins TRBV19 to TRBJ2-7; D is possibly TRBD1 (5 bases). Trimming left V 4 bases short and J 0 bases short, with 7 bases between. The CDR3 totals 13 residues. Germline-derived CDR1 and CDR2 are LNHDA and SQIVND (reference sequence). The DNA for the CDR3 is TGTGCCAGTAGTAAGGGGCCCTCCTACGAGCAGTACTTC. Translated, it gives CASSKGPSYEQYF.

The rearrangement links TRBV5-4 to TRBJ2-7, with 9 bases lining up with TRBD2. The CDR3 totals 15 residues. Per the germline V gene, CDR1 is SGHNT and CDR2 is YYREEE (reference sequence). Losses at the gene ends were 0 bases for V and 5 bases for J; bases not matched to a gene: 6. The CDR3 loop is CASSLVGGLANEQYF. The CDR3 nucleotides are TGTGCCAGCAGCTTGGTAGGGGGACTAGCCAACGAGCAGTACTTC. The variable domain in full, with the rest retrieved from reference TRBV5-4 and TRBJ2-7, is ETGVTQSPTHLIKTRGQQVTLRCSSQSGHNTVSWYQQALGQGPQFIFQYYREEENGRGNFPPRFSGLQFPNYSSELNVNALELDDSALYLCASSLVGGLANEQYFGPGTRLTVT.

V and J are TRBV18 and TRBJ1-4; possible D gene TRBD1, 6 bases. V lost 6 bases and J lost 4, with 18 bases in between. Germline CDR1 is KGHSH and CDR2 is LQKENI. CDR3 size: 16 residues. CDR3 bases: TGTGCCAGCTCGCCGAGCTTCGGACAGTATAATGAAAAACTGTTTTTT. Encoded protein: CASSPSFGQYNEKLFF.